This is a list of T cell receptor beta chains from one sample in a study of blood T cell repertoires in COVID-19. Sequencing used immunoSEQ multiplex PCR; TCRdb keeps in-frame clones, though not all of them. The data contain some 110,000 clones, roughly 83% of them seen just once; the ten biggest clones take up 0.8% to 1%. Sequencing input: peripheral blood. The source of these receptors is a woman in her 70s with acute or convalescent COVID-19. Both conserved end residues are part of each CDR3. D genes are given only for firm matches. Rows give clone size only sometimes, using once, few, many, or a class for an expanded clone.

clone_size j_call d_call v_call cdr3_aa cdr3_nt
. TRBJ1-5 TRBD1 TRBV6-1 CASSDRGLNQPQHF TGTGCCAGCAGTGACAGGGGGCTCAATCAGCCCCAGCATTTT
. TRBJ1-6 . TRBV6-6 CASSEAQGSNSPLHF TGTGCCAGCAGCGAGGCACAGGGTAGCAATTCACCCCTCCACTTT
. TRBJ2-4 . TRBV23-1 CASSQSAGPQQYF TGCGCCAGCAGTCAATCTGCGGGCCCCCAGCAGTACTTC
. TRBJ1-4 . TRBV6-5 CASGRLSNEKLFF TGTGCCAGCGGGAGGTTATCTAATGAAAAACTGTTTTTT
. TRBJ1-4 TRBD1 TRBV27 CASSPTPGQGGEKLFF TGTGCCAGCAGTCCAACGCCGGGACAGGGGGGTGAAAAACTGTTTTTT
. TRBJ2-2 TRBD2 TRBV5-4 CASSSAGGRAGELFF TGTGCCAGCAGCTCGGCGGGCGGGAGGGCCGGGGAGCTGTTTTTT
. TRBJ2-1 . TRBV9 CASSVDPGINEQFF TGTGCCAGCAGCGTAGATCCGGGTATCAATGAGCAGTTCTTC
. TRBJ2-3 . TRBV2 CASSEAPQLRDTQYF TGTGCCAGCAGTGAAGCCCCCCAGTTGAGGGATACGCAGTATTTT
. TRBJ1-6 TRBD1 TRBV6-5 CASSRTGGSSPLHF TGTGCCAGCAGCCGGACAGGGGGCAGTTCACCCCTCCACTTT
. TRBJ2-6 . TRBV19 CASTPTGVVSGANVLTF TGTGCCAGTACCCCGACCGGGGTCGTCTCTGGGGCCAACGTCCTGACTTTC
. TRBJ1-2 . TRBV11-2 CASSGLRRDPNYGYTF TGTGCCAGCAGTGGACTGCGAAGAGATCCTAACTATGGCTACACCTTC
. TRBJ2-1 . TRBV9 CASSVAFSGTYNEQFF TGTGCCAGCAGCGTAGCTTTTAGCGGTACCTACAATGAGCAGTTCTTC
. TRBJ1-2 . TRBV28 CASSSRYGYTF TGTGCCAGCAGTTCCAGATATGGCTACACCTTC
. TRBJ2-3 TRBD1 TRBV29-1 CSVDGQGADTQYF TGCAGCGTTGATGGGCAGGGGGCAGATACGCAGTATTTT
. TRBJ2-5 . TRBV9 CASSVRDQETQYF TGTGCCAGCAGCGTACGGGACCAAGAGACCCAGTACTTC
. TRBJ2-3 TRBD1 TRBV5-1 CASSFLPPGQGTDTQYF TGCGCCAGCAGCTTCCTGCCTCCGGGACAGGGGACAGATACGCAGTATTTT
once TRBJ2-5 . TRBV12-2 CASRSRREGSRETQYF TGTGCAAGTCGCTCTAGGCGGGAGGGCTCACGGGAGACCCAGTACTTC
. TRBJ1-1 . TRBV11-1 CASSLEAGSWNTEAFF TGTGCCAGCAGCTTAGAGGCGGGGAGTTGGAACACTGAAGCTTTCTTT
. TRBJ2-1 TRBD2 TRBV6-1 CASSEPRTSGYNEQFF TGTGCCAGCAGTGAACCCAGGACTAGCGGATACAATGAGCAGTTCTTC
. TRBJ1-5 . TRBV6-5 CASSSPGQPQHF TGTGCCAGCAGTTCCCCAGGGCAGCCCCAGCATTTT
. TRBJ2-1 . TRBV12-3/TRBV12-4 CASSLTTTNEQFF TGTGCCAGCAGTTTAACGACTACCAATGAGCAGTTCTTC
. TRBJ2-1 TRBD2 TRBV5-4 CASSLKLLAGVNEQFF TGTGCCAGCAGCTTGAAGCTACTAGCGGGAGTCAATGAGCAGTTCTTC
. TRBJ2-5 TRBD1 TRBV5-5 CASSPTGGQETQYF TGTGCCAGCAGTCCAACAGGGGGCCAAGAGACCCAGTACTTC
. TRBJ2-7 . TRBV5-1 CASSLRFGGGTGEQYF TGCGCCAGCAGCTTGCGGTTCGGCGGGGGAACAGGGGAGCAGTACTTC
. TRBJ2-3 TRBD2 TRBV12-5 CASGLAPRGIAGSTDTQYF TGTGCTAGTGGTTTGGCGCCTAGGGGGATAGCGGGAAGCACAGATACGCAGTATTTT
. TRBJ2-7 . TRBV2 CASLPDSAYEQYF TGTGCCAGCCTCCCTGACTCGGCCTACGAGCAGTACTTC
. TRBJ1-4 . TRBV6-1 CASSDGVGNEKLFF TGTGCCAGCAGTGACGGGGTGGGTAATGAAAAACTGTTTTTT
few TRBJ2-1 TRBD2 TRBV9 CASSVEGSGVGSYNEQFF TGTGCCAGCAGCGTAGAAGGGAGCGGGGTAGGGTCCTACAATGAGCAGTTCTTC
. TRBJ2-1 TRBD2 TRBV6-4 CASSATSGGNEQFF TGTGCCAGCAGTGCGACTAGCGGGGGAAATGAGCAGTTCTTC
. TRBJ1-4 . TRBV9 CASSVGGYPTNEKLFF TGTGCCAGCAGCGTAGGAGGGTATCCAACTAATGAAAAACTGTTTTTT
. TRBJ2-3 TRBD2 TRBV27 CASNHGGATDTQYF TGTGCCAGCAATCACGGGGGGGCAACAGATACGCAGTATTTT
. TRBJ2-1 . TRBV21-1 CASTDYLAPRGNEQFF TGTGCCAGCACCGACTATCTAGCGCCGAGGGGCAATGAGCAGTTCTTC
. TRBJ2-2 . TRBV29-1 CSVQRTANTGELFF TGCAGCGTTCAAAGGACAGCGAACACCGGGGAGCTGTTTTTT
. TRBJ2-5 . TRBV27 CASSLSRGYETQYF TGTGCCAGCAGTTTAAGCAGGGGTTACGAGACCCAGTACTTC
once TRBJ2-3 TRBD2 TRBV27 CASSPDGGSTDTQYF TGTGCCAGCAGTCCGGACGGGGGGAGCACAGATACGCAGTATTTT
. TRBJ1-2 . TRBV28 CASSDSSMLYGYTF TGTGCCAGCAGTGACAGTTCCATGCTCTATGGCTACACCTTC
. TRBJ1-6 . TRBV9 CASSGVAGANSPLHF TGTGCCAGCAGCGGGGTCGCTGGGGCTAATTCACCCCTCCACTTT
. TRBJ1-1 . TRBV5-1 CASSPWTDTEAFF TGCGCCAGCAGCCCTTGGACAGACACTGAAGCTTTCTTT